The 32 T cell receptor beta chains listed next were all sequenced from one sample in a study of cytomegalovirus exposure and HLA in healthy donors. Primers for the PCR totalled 60 Vbeta and 13 Jbeta. Only in-frame clones appear in the TCRdb table, and some are missing; sequencing was by immunoSEQ multiplex PCR. Of 130,000 to 150,000 clones listed, 76% were seen once; the top ten hold under 4.5%. Sequencing used PBMCs. All receptors come from a man between 18 and 35 years old in good health and CMV-seronegative.

The V call is TRBV7-9, the J call TRBJ2-1; D perhaps matches TRBD2 (5 bases). The CDR3 has 16 amino acids. The V end lost 4 bases, the J end lost 0 bases, and 13 bases lay between the germline ends. Germline V gene sequence: CDR1 SEHNR, CDR2 FQNEAQ (reference sequence). The CDR3 sequence is CASSSPSGSSYNEQFF. The DNA of the CDR3 is TGTGCCAGCAGCTCTCCAAGCGGTAGCTCCTACAATGAGCAGTTCTTC. Variable domain in full (rest from reference TRBV7-9 and TRBJ2-1): DTGVSQNPRHKITKRGQNVTFRCDPISEHNRLYWYRQTLGQGPEFLTYFQNEAQLEKSRLLSDRFSAERPKGSFSTLEIQRTEQGDSAMYLCASSSPSGSSYNEQFFGPGTRLTVL.

The CDR3 region is CASSRDSTVSYEQYF. CDR3 nucleotides: TGTGCCAGTAGTAGGGACAGTACGGTCTCCTACGAGCAGTACTTC. The V call is TRBV19, the J call TRBJ2-7; 7 nucleotides agree with TRBD1. This CDR3 spans 15 amino acids. The germline V gene encodes CDR1 LNHDA and CDR2 SQIVND (reference sequence). V was pared by 4 bases and J by 0 bases, with 6 bases of the junction left unmatched. The variable domain in full, with the rest retrieved from reference TRBV19 and TRBJ2-7, is DGGITQSPKYLFRKEGQNVTLSCEQNLNHDAMYWYRQDPGQGLRLIYYSQIVNDFQKGDIAEGYSVSREKKESFPLTVTSAQKNPTAFYLCASSRDSTVSYEQYFGPGTRLTVT.

This clone has more than one count but fewer than ten. The V gene is TRBV5-6, the J gene TRBJ1-4; D call uncertain. The germline CDR1 and CDR2 sequences are SGHDT and YYEEEE. The CDR3 is made up of 14 amino acids. Trimming stripped 1 base from V and 10 bases from J, with 14 bases between. The CDR3 region is CASSLLGPEGKLFF. As DNA, the CDR3 is TGTGCCAGCAGCTTGCTGGGTCCGGAGGGAAAACTGTTTTTT.

Here the CDR3 reads CAISPGQAIYGYTF. Here the CDR3 DNA reads TGTGCCATCAGCCCTGGACAGGCGATCTATGGCTACACCTTC. This chain uses TRBV10-3 with TRBJ1-2; 7 nucleotides match TRBD1. Losses at the gene ends were 6 bases for V and 4 bases for J; bases not matched to a gene: 8. Germline V gene data show CDR1 as ENHRY and CDR2 as SYGVKD. The length of the CDR3 is 14 residues.

V is TRBV6-1 and J is TRBJ2-3; 11 positions agree with TRBD2. The CDR3 sequence is 17 residues long. Germline loops: CDR1 MNHNS, CDR2 SASEGT. After removal of 7 bases from V and 3 bases from J, the junction contained 12 bases not matched to a gene. The CDR3 DNA reads TGTGCCAGCAATGACCGCGGGACTAGCGGTGAAACAGATACGCAGTATTTT. Residues: CASNDRGTSGETDTQYF.

V gene TRBV6-5 combines with J gene TRBJ2-3; 10 bases are shared with TRBD1. The CDR3 has 15 residues. Germline V CDR1 and CDR2: MNHEY, SVGAGI. V was clipped by 2 bases and J by 3 bases; unmatched bases: 2. CDR3 protein: CASSYDRGRTDTQYF. CDR3 bases: TGTGCCAGCAGTTACGACAGGGGGCGAACAGATACGCAGTATTTT.

Points on this clone: Within the sample, other DNA sequences also encode this same CDR3. CDR3 loop: CASSQDFLERRNEQFF. The CDR3 nucleotides are TGTGCCAGCAGCCAAGATTTCCTGGAGAGGCGCAATGAGCAGTTCTTC. The V and J genes are TRBV4-2 and TRBJ2-1; D is unresolved. CDR1 and CDR2 (germline): LGHNA, YNFKEQ. The length of the CDR3 is 16 residues. Trimming removed 0 bases at V and 6 bases at J, with 15 bases between.

This chain links TRBV19 with TRBJ2-2; D might be TRBD1 (6 bases). The last part of the DNA fits TRBJ1-3 better; the J call may be wrong. This CDR3 contains 13 residues. CDR1 LNHDA and CDR2 SQIVND come from the germline V gene (reference sequence). The DNA for the CDR3 is TGTGCCAGTAGTATCGACAGGGGAAACACCATATATTTT. Its protein is CASSIDRGNTIYF.

This chain joins TRBV5-6 and TRBJ1-2; 8 bases map to TRBD1. V was pared by 4 bases and J by 6 bases, with 5 bases of the junction left unmatched. CDR1 is SGHDT and CDR2 is YYEEEE in the germline V gene. The CDR3 spans 13 residues. The CDR3 DNA is TGTGCCAGCAGCCCGACAGGGGAGGATGGCTACACCTTC. Protein sequence: CASSPTGEDGYTF.

CDR3 nucleotide sequence: TGTGCCAGCAGCTTCCGGGTTAGCGACACTGAAGCTTTCTTT. Residues: CASSFRVSDTEAFF. The V and J genes are TRBV11-3 and TRBJ1-1, with unresolved D. CDR1 is SGHNT and CDR2 is YENEEA in the germline V gene. Trimming took 3 bases from V and 3 from J, leaving 11 bases between them. The CDR3 covers 14 residues.

J is TRBJ1-1 and V is TRBV11-2, with a possible D match to TRBD1 (5 bases). Trimming cost V 5 bases and J 2 bases, with 15 bases left between them. From germline, CDR1 is SGHAT and CDR2 FQNNGV. The CDR3 runs to 15 residues. The DNA for the CDR3 is TGTGCCAGCAGCATCCGGGAGGGGATAAACACTGAAGCTTTCTTT. Residues: CASSIREGINTEAFF.

This chain connects TRBV30 to TRBJ2-1; 12 bases fit TRBD2. CDR1 is GTSNPN and CDR2 is SVGIG in the germline V gene (reference sequence). V trimming: 5 bases; J trimming: 8 bases; junction bases outside the gene matches: 13. The CDR3 is 16 amino acids. Written as DNA, the CDR3 is TGTGCCTGGGACCTGGGGCTAGCGGGGGGGCCGGATGAGCAGTTCTTC. Residues: CAWDLGLAGGPDEQFF. The full variable domain, completed using reference TRBV30 and TRBJ2-1, is SQTIHQWPATLVQPVGSPLSLECTVEGTSNPNLYWYRQAAGRGLQLLFYSVGIGQISSEVPQNLSASRPQDRQFILSSKKLLLSDSGFYLCAWDLGLAGGPDEQFFGPGTRLTVL.

This rearrangement joins TRBV30 to TRBJ1-6, with a weak D call TRBD1 (5 bases). Germline V gene data show CDR1 as GTSNPN and CDR2 as SVGIG (reference sequence). CDR3 size: 15 residues. With 3 bases removed from V and 8 bases from J, the gap between germline ends came to 17 bases. CDR3 region: CAWRDKNSGDSPLHF. CDR3 nucleotide sequence: TGTGCCTGGAGGGATAAAAACTCGGGGGATTCACCCCTCCACTTT.

CDR3 sequence (DNA): TGTGCCAGCAGTTCGATCCGACAGGCCGGCGCCTACGAGCAGTACTTC. Protein product: CASSSIRQAGAYEQYF. The genes are TRBV6-6 and TRBJ2-7, with D possibly matching TRBD1 (6 bases). Trimming pared 4 bases from V and 2 bases from J, leaving 18 bases between. Looked up from germline, CDR1 is MNHNY and CDR2 is SVGAGI (reference sequence). CDR3 length: 16 amino acids.

V usage is TRBV6-5 and J usage is TRBJ1-4, with TRBD1 matching over 11 bases. The CDR3 spans 15 residues. With V trimmed by 6 bases and J by 7 bases, 7 bases remained unmatched. Germline CDR1 and CDR2: MNHEY and SVGAGI. The CDR3 DNA reads as TGTGCCAGCAGACGGACAGGGGGCAGGGCTGAAAAACTGTTTTTT. Protein product: CASRRTGGRAEKLFF.

The rearrangement links TRBV13 to TRBJ1-4, with a weak D call TRBD1 (6 bases). Per the germline V gene, CDR1 is PRHDT and CDR2 is FYEKMQ (reference sequence). The CDR3 runs to 15 residues. The ends were cut back, 4 bases at V and 3 bases at J, with 12 bases in the middle. This CDR3 is CASSSTGTPNEKLFF. The CDR3 DNA follows: TGTGCCAGCAGCTCTACCGGGACACCTAATGAAAAACTGTTTTTT.

Comment on this clone: Within the sample, other DNA sequences also encode this same CDR3. V gene TRBV4-2 combines with J gene TRBJ2-3; 8 bases are shared with TRBD1. The CDR3 is 15 amino acids. In germline, CDR1 is LGHNA, CDR2 YNFKEQ. The J segment lost 0 bases and the V segment lost 3 bases, leaving 2 bases of the junction unmatched. DNA for the CDR3: TGTGCCAGCAGCCAGGACAGGGCGAGCACAGATACGCAGTATTTT. This translates into CASSQDRASTDTQYF.

J is TRBJ2-5 and V is TRBV7-3; D is perhaps TRBD2 (6 bases). This CDR3 contains 15 residues. CDR1 and CDR2 (germline): SGHTA, FQGTGA. V lost 4 bases and J 2 bases, leaving 14 bases between the germline ends. The CDR3: CASSSGGVTQETQYF. Written as DNA, the CDR3 is TGTGCCAGCAGCTCCGGCGGGGTTACTCAAGAGACCCAGTACTTC.

The chain is built from TRBV11-2 and TRBJ2-5, with D perhaps matching TRBD2 (6 bases). The CDR3 totals 11 residues. V dropped 11 bases and J dropped 4 bases, with 11 bases sitting between them. Germline CDR1 and CDR2: SGHAT and FQNNGV. The CDR3 DNA sequence: TGTGCCTCAGGGCGGGGAGAGACCCAGTACTTC. Translating gives CASGRGETQYF.

This chain links TRBV11-2 with TRBJ1-5; D gene ambiguous. V shed 9 bases and J shed 0 bases, with 21 bases lying between them. The germline V gene has CDR1 SGHAT and CDR2 FQNNGV. The CDR3 contains 17 residues. CDR3 protein: CARAIFGVGNSNQPQHF. The CDR3 nucleotides read TGTGCCAGGGCGATTTTCGGGGTAGGGAATAGCAATCAGCCCCAGCATTTT.

The rearrangement links TRBV10-3 to TRBJ2-7; 8 bases agree with TRBD1. Per the germline V gene, CDR1 is ENHRY and CDR2 is SYGVKD. The J segment lost 2 bases and the V segment lost 3 bases, leaving 0 bases of the junction unmatched. The CDR3 contains 13 residues. Here the CDR3 reads CAISEQGAYEQYF. The CDR3 nucleotides are TGTGCCATCAGTGAACAGGGGGCCTACGAGCAGTACTTC.

V gene TRBV19 combines with J gene TRBJ2-7; TRBD1 is a possible D gene (6 bases). The germline CDR1 and CDR2 sequences are LNHDA and SQIVND (reference sequence). Trimming removed 6 bases from V and 0 bases from J, with 12 bases in between. The CDR3 spans 14 residues. The CDR3 protein is CASSPGQSSYEQYF. Written as DNA, the CDR3 is TGTGCCAGTAGCCCTGGACAGAGCTCCTACGAGCAGTACTTC.

This chain joins TRBV19 and TRBJ1-2, with D hard to call. Germline lookup yields CDR1 LNHDA and CDR2 SQIVND (reference sequence). This CDR3 is built from 14 residues. V was cut by 3 bases and J by 4 bases, with 12 bases left in between. CDR3 region: CASSIGQARYGYTF. In nucleotides, the CDR3 is TGTGCCAGTAGTATTGGGCAGGCCCGCTATGGCTACACCTTC.

The genes are TRBV19 and TRBJ2-5; D is perhaps TRBD1 (6 bases). The CDR3 spans 14 residues. V lost 7 bases and J lost 5, with 17 bases in between. Germline values: CDR1 LNHDA, CDR2 SQIVND (reference sequence). CDR3 sequence reads: CASTPNTGTETQYF. CDR3 bases: TGTGCCAGTACCCCTAACACAGGGACGGAGACCCAGTACTTC.

The chain recombines TRBV4-2 with TRBJ2-7; 7 bases agree with TRBD1. V was clipped by 0 bases and J by 3 bases; unmatched bases: 5. Germline CDR1 and CDR2: LGHNA and YNFKEQ. CDR3 length equals 15 residues. As DNA, the CDR3 is TGTGCCAGCAGCCAAGATATGGACAGGAACTACGAGCAGTACTTC. Encoded protein: CASSQDMDRNYEQYF.

The rearrangement uses TRBV30 and TRBJ1-3, with 10 bases fitting TRBD1. The CDR3 spans 18 residues. Germline V gives CDR1 GTSNPN, CDR2 SVGIG (reference sequence). The trim removed 0 bases at V and 0 bases at J, leaving 8 bases unmatched. CDR3 nucleotide sequence: TGTGCCTGGAGTGTAATGAGACAGGGGGCTTCCTCTGGAAACACCATATATTTT. This translates into CAWSVMRQGASSGNTIYF.

The chain links TRBV11-2 to TRBJ1-6; the match to TRBD1 covers 8 bases. The length of the CDR3 is 15 residues. Per the germline V gene, CDR1 is SGHAT and CDR2 is FQNNGV. The ends lost 5 bases at V and 9 bases at J; junction bases unmatched: 9. The DNA of the CDR3 is TGTGCCAGCAGCCATGGACAGGGCCTGATTTCACCCCTCCACTTT. Residues: CASSHGQGLISPLHF.

J is TRBJ2-2 and V is TRBV5-4; 9 bases are a match to TRBD2. The V and J ends lost 0 bases and 4 bases, in that order; junction bases with no gene match: 10. The germline V gene encodes CDR1 SGHNT and CDR2 YYREEE (reference sequence). This CDR3 contains 18 residues. CDR3 bases: TGTGCCAGCAGCTTGGGTGGGGCTAGCGGGGTTCCCACCGGGGAGCTGTTTTTT. Residues: CASSLGGASGVPTGELFF.

This chain links TRBV11-3 with TRBJ2-7, with 10 nucleotides matching TRBD1. There are 14 residues in the CDR3. Trimming at V came to 5 bases and at J to 1 base, leaving 2 bases not matched to a gene. Germline CDR1 SGHNT, CDR2 YENEEA. CDR3 sequence: CASSEGQGSYEQYF. The CDR3 DNA follows: TGTGCCAGCAGCGAGGGACAGGGGTCCTACGAGCAGTACTTC.

Sample share makes this clone medium-sized. J is TRBJ2-6 and V is TRBV15, with D hard to call. Germline assignment: CDR1 LNHNV and CDR2 YYDKDF (reference sequence). V was cut by 0 bases and J by 1 base, with 4 bases left in between. This CDR3 spans 15 amino acids. CDR3 DNA: TGTGCCACCAGCAGAGATACATCTGGGGCCAACGTCCTGACTTTC. Translated, it gives CATSRDTSGANVLTF. The complete variable domain, with remaining parts taken from reference TRBV15 and TRBJ2-6, reads DAMVIQNPRYQVTQFGKPVTLSCSQTLNHNVMYWYQQKSSQAPKLLFHYYDKDFNNEADTPDNFQSRRPNTSFCFLDIRSPGLGDTAMYLCATSRDTSGANVLTFGAGSRLTVL.

V is TRBV7-2 and J is TRBJ2-5; maybe TRBD2 (6 bases). Germline V gene sequence: CDR1 SGHTA, CDR2 FQGNSA. V was cut by 5 bases and J by 5 bases, with 9 bases left in between. This CDR3 spans 12 amino acids. The CDR3 DNA follows: TGTGCCAGCAGCCGGGACTCCGAGACCCAGTACTTC. Amino acid sequence: CASSRDSETQYF. Full variable domain (outside the CDR3, taken from reference TRBV7-2 and TRBJ2-5): GAGVSQSPSNKVTEKGKDVELRCDPISGHTALYWYRQSLGQGLEFLIYFQGNSAPDKSGLPSDRFSAERTGGSVSTLTIQRTQQEDSAVYLCASSRDSETQYFGPGTRLLVL.

This clone has a handful of counts. The CDR3 loop is CASRGTGGFGGELFF. As DNA, the CDR3 is TGTGCCAGTAGGGGGACAGGGGGCTTCGGAGGGGAGCTGTTTTTT. The chain links TRBV19 to TRBJ2-2; 12 bases match TRBD1. The CDR3 loop spans 15 amino acids. The J segment lost 8 bases and the V segment lost 6 bases, leaving 7 bases of the junction unmatched. Germline lookup yields CDR1 LNHDA and CDR2 SQIVND (reference sequence).